The TCR beta chain described here comes from a study of CD8 T cells in Susac syndrome. CD8+ and CD4+ T cells taken from blood had their TCR beta sequenced. Treatment-naive patients with stable or active relapsing-remitting disease were the multiple sclerosis controls. Germline CDR1 reads SGHVS; CDR2 reads FQNEAQ. Trimming left V 6 bases short and J 8 bases short, with 13 bases between. This CDR3 is built from 13 residues. The authors reverse transcribed roughly 0.5 to 1 ug RNA with random hexamers. Amplification of TCR beta CDR3 used immunoSEQ multiplex PCR across 54 Vbeta and 13 Jbeta. TCRdb re-called the immunoSEQ multiplex PCR reads through MiXCR, storing one row per CDR3 protein. The sample holds about 430,000 distinct CDR3 sequences, approximately 89% seen once.

The chain is built from TRBV7-8 and TRBJ1-4, with no clear D. The TCR sequence derives from a human donor with multiple sclerosis. Input material: CD8+ T cells from PBMCs. The CDR3 protein is CASSKRVNEKLFF. CDR3 DNA sequence: TGTGCCAGCAGTAAAAGGGTAAACGAAAAACTGTTTTTT.